This is a list of T cell receptor beta chains from one sample in a study of response to subunit inactivated influenza vaccine. TCRdb itself ran the RT-PCR reads through MiXCR, one entry per CDR3 protein. The sample yields about 570,000 distinct CDR3 sequences, approximately 10% seen once. The same specimen was also included in a second study, on T cells expressing NK-cell markers.

The sequencing here drew on PBMCs from blood, taken on the day of vaccination. The receptors here all came from a man aged 50 or older who received an inactivated influenza vaccine. The CDR3 runs from the conserved cysteine through the conserved F or W. The order of the fields is D gene, J gene, V gene, clone size, CDR3 DNA, CDR3 protein. The D gene is left open where the match is weak. Where a row states a size, it is once, few, many or the class of an expanded clone; other rows omit it.

d_call: NA
j_call: TRBJ2-5
v_call: TRBV27
clone_size: NA
cdr3_nt: TGTGCCAGCAGTTTGGGGATGCGTCAAGAGACCCAGTACTTC
cdr3_aa: CASSLGMRQETQYF

d_call: TRBD2
j_call: TRBJ2-3
v_call: TRBV5-1
clone_size: many
cdr3_nt: TGTGCCAGCAGTTTGGCTAGCGGGGGGGCAGATACGCAGTATTTT
cdr3_aa: CASSLASGGADTQYF

d_call: NA
j_call: TRBJ2-1
v_call: TRBV11-1
clone_size: NA
cdr3_nt: TGTGCCAGCAGCTTATACAGGGGAAGCGGGCGGGAAAAGCCCTACAATGAGCAGTTCTTC
cdr3_aa: CASSLYRGSGREKPYNEQFF

d_call: TRBD1
j_call: TRBJ1-4
v_call: TRBV4-3
clone_size: NA
cdr3_nt: TGCGCCAGCAGCCAAGATCTGGTCGGGGGACAGGCGGATGAAAAACTGTTTTTT
cdr3_aa: CASSQDLVGGQADEKLFF

d_call: TRBD1
j_call: TRBJ1-2
v_call: TRBV10-2
clone_size: NA
cdr3_nt: TGCGCCAGCAGCGACAGGGTCAATGGCTACACCTTC
cdr3_aa: CASSDRVNGYTF

d_call: NA
j_call: TRBJ2-7
v_call: TRBV3-1
clone_size: NA
cdr3_nt: TGTGCCAGCAGCCAAGATTTCGTCCCCTACGAGCAGTACTTC
cdr3_aa: CASSQDFVPYEQYF

d_call: NA
j_call: TRBJ2-1
v_call: TRBV10-3
clone_size: few
cdr3_nt: TGTGCCATCAGTGAGTCAAGAGGAACCGATGAGCAGTTCTTC
cdr3_aa: CAISESRGTDEQFF

d_call: TRBD2
j_call: TRBJ2-3
v_call: TRBV5-1
clone_size: few
cdr3_nt: TGCGCCAGCAGCTTCCGACTAGCGGGGGGCACAGATACGCAGTATTTT
cdr3_aa: CASSFRLAGGTDTQYF

d_call: NA
j_call: TRBJ1-5
v_call: TRBV3-1
clone_size: few
cdr3_nt: TGTGCCAGCAGCCAAGCGTCAGGGACAAATCAGCCCCAGCATTTT
cdr3_aa: CASSQASGTNQPQHF

d_call: NA
j_call: TRBJ2-7
v_call: TRBV6-5
clone_size: NA
cdr3_nt: TGTGCCAGCAGTTATACGCCAGGGCAGATCTACGAGCAGTACTTC
cdr3_aa: CASSYTPGQIYEQYF

d_call: NA
j_call: TRBJ2-7
v_call: TRBV4-1
clone_size: many
cdr3_nt: TGCGCCAGCAGCCCCAACCGGGACCTGGGGACCTACGAGCAGTACTTC
cdr3_aa: CASSPNRDLGTYEQYF

d_call: NA
j_call: TRBJ2-3
v_call: TRBV20-1
clone_size: few
cdr3_nt: TGCAGTGCTAGAGTCAGCGGGCCCACAGATACGCAGTATTTT
cdr3_aa: CSARVSGPTDTQYF

d_call: TRBD2
j_call: TRBJ2-7
v_call: TRBV6-2/TRBV6-3
clone_size: NA
cdr3_nt: TGTGCCAGCAGTTGGACTAGCGGGACCAGCGAGCAGTACTTC
cdr3_aa: CASSWTSGTSEQYF

d_call: NA
j_call: TRBJ1-6
v_call: TRBV15
clone_size: NA
cdr3_nt: TGTGCCACCAGCAGGGACAGATCTAATTCACCCCTCCACTTT
cdr3_aa: CATSRDRSNSPLHF

d_call: TRBD2
j_call: TRBJ2-1
v_call: TRBV18
clone_size: NA
cdr3_nt: TGTGCCAGCTCATCGGCGACTAGCGGGAGCTACAATGAGCAGTTCTTC
cdr3_aa: CASSSATSGSYNEQFF

d_call: TRBD1
j_call: TRBJ2-7
v_call: TRBV29-1
clone_size: NA
cdr3_nt: TGCAGCGTTGAAGAGGGGCCGGGACAGGGCTACGAGCAGTACTTC
cdr3_aa: CSVEEGPGQGYEQYF

d_call: TRBD1
j_call: TRBJ2-2
v_call: TRBV27
clone_size: NA
cdr3_nt: TGTGCCAGCACCACAGGGGACCGCACCGGGGAGCTGTTTTTT
cdr3_aa: CASTTGDRTGELFF

d_call: TRBD1
j_call: TRBJ2-7
v_call: TRBV11-3
clone_size: many
cdr3_nt: TGTGCCAGCAGCGTCATAGGGACAGGGCACGAGCAGTACTTC
cdr3_aa: CASSVIGTGHEQYF

d_call: NA
j_call: TRBJ1-1
v_call: TRBV7-8
clone_size: NA
cdr3_nt: TGTGCCAGCAGCTCCAGGGCGCAGGCTGAAGCTTTCTTT
cdr3_aa: CASSSRAQAEAFF

d_call: TRBD2
j_call: TRBJ2-2
v_call: TRBV3-1
clone_size: NA
cdr3_nt: TGTGCCAGCAGCCAAGATAGCGGGAGGGCCTTCGGGGAGCTGTTTTTT
cdr3_aa: CASSQDSGRAFGELFF

d_call: NA
j_call: TRBJ2-2
v_call: TRBV10-3
clone_size: NA
cdr3_nt: TGTGCCATCAGTGCAGGGCACAGTATCTCCGGGGAGCTGTTTTTT
cdr3_aa: CAISAGHSISGELFF

d_call: TRBD1
j_call: TRBJ2-1
v_call: TRBV5-1
clone_size: NA
cdr3_nt: TGCGCCAGCAGCGGAGGACAGGGAGAGTTTGGGAACAATGAGCAGTTCTTC
cdr3_aa: CASSGGQGEFGNNEQFF

d_call: NA
j_call: TRBJ2-7
v_call: TRBV6-2/TRBV6-3
clone_size: few
cdr3_nt: TGTGCCAGCAGTTACCCGTCGGGGTTCTACGAGCAGTACTTC
cdr3_aa: CASSYPSGFYEQYF

d_call: TRBD1
j_call: TRBJ2-7
v_call: TRBV7-2
clone_size: NA
cdr3_nt: TGTGCCAGCAGCTCGTATGGGACAGGTAACTCCTACGAGCAGTACTTC
cdr3_aa: CASSSYGTGNSYEQYF

d_call: TRBD2
j_call: TRBJ2-3
v_call: TRBV9
clone_size: NA
cdr3_nt: TGTGCCAGCAGCGCAAACCCCCCCGGACTAGCGGGATTCACAGATACGCAGTATTTT
cdr3_aa: CASSANPPGLAGFTDTQYF

d_call: NA
j_call: TRBJ2-7
v_call: TRBV28
clone_size: few
cdr3_nt: TGTGCCAGCAGTTTAAGACTCAGGAACTACGAGCAGTACTTC
cdr3_aa: CASSLRLRNYEQYF

d_call: TRBD2
j_call: TRBJ2-1
v_call: TRBV28
clone_size: few
cdr3_nt: TGTGCCAGCAGTTTAACGCGACTAACTAGCGGGAGGGGAAATGAGCAGTTCTTC
cdr3_aa: CASSLTRLTSGRGNEQFF

d_call: NA
j_call: TRBJ2-5
v_call: TRBV29-1
clone_size: NA
cdr3_nt: TGCAGCGTTCGGTTAACTACTCGAGAGACCCAGTACTTC
cdr3_aa: CSVRLTTRETQYF

d_call: TRBD1
j_call: TRBJ2-3
v_call: TRBV5-5
clone_size: NA
cdr3_nt: TGTGCCAGCAGCCCTCTATGGACAGGGGGCGTAGATACGCAGTATTTT
cdr3_aa: CASSPLWTGGVDTQYF

d_call: NA
j_call: TRBJ2-1
v_call: TRBV5-1
clone_size: many
cdr3_nt: TGCGCCAGCAGCTTGGGTCCCTGGACTGACCCCTCCTACAATGAGCAGTTCTTC
cdr3_aa: CASSLGPWTDPSYNEQFF

d_call: NA
j_call: TRBJ1-4
v_call: TRBV20-1
clone_size: few
cdr3_nt: TGCAGTGCTAGAGGCGAAAATGAAAAACTGTTTTTT
cdr3_aa: CSARGENEKLFF

d_call: NA
j_call: TRBJ2-7
v_call: TRBV5-1
clone_size: NA
cdr3_nt: TGCGCCAGCAGCTTGTCTTCGACCCGCACCTCCGAGCAGTACTTC
cdr3_aa: CASSLSSTRTSEQYF

d_call: NA
j_call: TRBJ1-5
v_call: TRBV12-3/TRBV12-4
clone_size: many
cdr3_nt: TGTGCCAGCAGTTTAGGTGGGGGGCAGCCCCAGCATTTT
cdr3_aa: CASSLGGGQPQHF

d_call: NA
j_call: TRBJ2-5
v_call: TRBV9
clone_size: few
cdr3_nt: TGTGCCAGCAGCGTAGATGGTGAGGAGACCCAGTACTTC
cdr3_aa: CASSVDGEETQYF

d_call: NA
j_call: TRBJ1-4
v_call: TRBV12-3/TRBV12-4
clone_size: many
cdr3_nt: TGTGCCAGCAGCCCAGGGGTAGTAGATGAAAAACTGTTTTTT
cdr3_aa: CASSPGVVDEKLFF

d_call: NA
j_call: TRBJ1-1
v_call: TRBV9
clone_size: NA
cdr3_nt: TGTGCCAGCAGCGTACGGGCAGCGAACACTGAAGCTTTCTTT
cdr3_aa: CASSVRAANTEAFF

d_call: TRBD2
j_call: TRBJ2-5
v_call: TRBV4-1
clone_size: NA
cdr3_nt: TGCGCCAGCAGCCTAATAGCGGGGGGGAAGGAGACCCAGTACTTC
cdr3_aa: CASSLIAGGKETQYF

d_call: NA
j_call: TRBJ1-2
v_call: TRBV27
clone_size: NA
cdr3_nt: TGTGCCAGCAGTTCCCGACCCTACCAAGGCTACACCTTC
cdr3_aa: CASSSRPYQGYTF